The 25 T cell receptor beta chains listed next were all sequenced from one sample in a study of radiotherapy plus CTLA-4 blockade in lung cancer. Some clones are missing from TCRdb's copy, which holds only in-frame ones; the method was immunoSEQ multiplex PCR. The data show fewer than 65,000 clones, roughly 83% seen once. Sequencing was performed on peripheral blood, taken from a patient treated with radiotherapy plus ipilimumab. The receptors originated from a human donor with non-small cell lung cancer who had a complete response to radiotherapy plus ipilimumab.

The gene calls are TRBV5-4 and TRBJ2-5; 7 positions agree with TRBD1. This CDR3 is 14 amino acids long. Germline-derived CDR1 and CDR2 are SGHNT and YYREEE (reference sequence). V was clipped by 3 bases and J by 2 bases; unmatched bases: 4. CDR3 sequence: CASSSQGQQETQYF. The CDR3 DNA sequence: TGTGCCAGCAGCTCCCAGGGACAGCAAGAGACCCAGTACTTC.

The gene calls are TRBV6-5 and TRBJ1-2; the match to TRBD1 covers 7 bases. The V and J ends lost 6 bases and 0 bases, in that order; junction bases with no gene match: 4. Germline V gene lookup returns CDR1 MNHEY and CDR2 SVGAGI. The CDR3 contains 14 residues. The CDR3 sequence: CASRQGTSNYGYTF. The CDR3 coding sequence is TGTGCCAGCAGACAGGGGACTTCTAACTATGGCTACACCTTC.

This sequence joins TRBV27 and TRBJ2-1; 8 bases are a match to TRBD2. Germline CDR1 and CDR2: MNHEY and SMNVEV (reference sequence). CDR3 length: 17 residues. The junction had 11 bases not matched to a gene; V was cut back by 5 bases and J by 2 bases. CDR3 DNA sequence: TGTGCCAGCAGTAACTCGGGGGGGCCGGGAACCTACAATGAGCAGTTCTTC. Its translation: CASSNSGGPGTYNEQFF.

This sequence joins TRBV7-8 and TRBJ1-5; D is uncertain. The CDR3 runs to 12 residues. Germline lookup yields CDR1 SGHVS and CDR2 FQNEAQ. The germline V and J ends were trimmed by 5 bases and 9 bases, with 11 bases remaining between them. The DNA for the CDR3 is TGTGCCAGCAGCGCCGAGCGAACGCCCCAGCATTTT. Translation: CASSAERTPQHF.

This chain links TRBV10-1 with TRBJ2-2, with TRBD1 as a possible D gene (6 bases). Germline CDR1 WNHNN, CDR2 SYGVQD (reference sequence). The CDR3 has 16 amino acids. Trimming removed 3 bases at V and 1 base at J, with 12 bases between. The CDR3 is CASSDFGRGNTGELFF. The CDR3 bases are TGCGCCAGCAGTGATTTCGGCAGGGGGAACACCGGGGAGCTGTTTTTT.

This clone was seen only a few times. The genes are TRBV7-2 and TRBJ2-1; TRBD1 agrees at 10 bases. Germline assignment: CDR1 SGHTA and CDR2 FQGNSA. This CDR3 has 12 amino acids. With 5 bases clipped from V and 14 bases from J, the junction kept 6 bases outside the gene matches. DNA for the CDR3: TGTGCCAGCAGCGCTAGGGACAGGGGTAAGTTCTTC. Translated, it gives CASSARDRGKFF.

V gene TRBV9 combines with J gene TRBJ2-3, with D uncertain. Germline CDR1 reads SGDLS; CDR2 reads YYNGEE. The CDR3 is 15 residues long. Trimming removed 3 bases from V and 1 base from J, with 12 bases in between. The CDR3 spells CASSEVDRGTDTQYF. As DNA, the CDR3 is TGTGCCAGCAGCGAGGTAGATCGGGGCACAGATACGCAGTATTTT. The variable domain in full, completed from reference TRBV9 and TRBJ2-3, reads DSGVTQTPKHLITATGQRVTLRCSPRSGDLSVYWYQQSLDQGLQFLIQYYNGEERAKGNILERFSAQQFPDLHSELNLSSLELGDSALYFCASSEVDRGTDTQYFGPGTRLTVL.

This clone has only a few counts. The chain joins TRBV27 to TRBJ1-3; D not certain. Germline assignment: CDR1 MNHEY and CDR2 SMNVEV (reference sequence). CDR3 length equals 15 residues. Trimming pared 3 bases from V and 0 bases from J, leaving 9 bases between. The CDR3 DNA reads as TGTGCCAGCAGTTTCGATTCTACCTCTGGAAACACCATATATTTT. Residues: CASSFDSTSGNTIYF.

The V and J genes are TRBV2 and TRBJ1-2; perhaps TRBD1 as D (6 bases). The CDR3 contains 15 residues. Germline loops: CDR1 SNHLY, CDR2 FYNNEI. Trimming stripped 4 bases from V and 1 base from J, with 13 bases between. The CDR3 region has the DNA TGTGCCAGCAGTGGGACAGATTACCTTAACTATGGCTACACCTTC. Amino acids: CASSGTDYLNYGYTF.

The chain recombines TRBV18 with TRBJ2-5, with 8 bases identical to TRBD1. The J segment lost 2 bases and the V segment lost 0 bases, leaving 11 bases of the junction unmatched. CDR3 length equals 18 residues. Germline loops: CDR1 KGHSH, CDR2 LQKENI. The CDR3 DNA reads as TGTGCCAGCTCACCACCAACCACCCGGGACAGGCGTCAAGAGACCCAGTACTTC. It codes for CASSPPTTRDRRQETQYF.

V is TRBV5-1 and J is TRBJ2-7; 8 bases are a match to TRBD1. The CDR3 contains 16 residues. Trimming took 4 bases from V and 1 from J; bases not matched to a gene: 10. Germline V gene data show CDR1 as SGHRS and CDR2 as YFSETQ. This CDR3 reads CASSRIRTGQSYEQYF. In DNA, the CDR3 is TGCGCCAGCAGCCGGATAAGGACAGGGCAATCCTACGAGCAGTACTTC.

V and J are TRBV29-1 and TRBJ2-1, with 7 bases identical to TRBD2. The V and J ends lost 6 bases and 4 bases, in that order; junction bases with no gene match: 12. CDR1 SQVTM and CDR2 ANQGSEA come from the germline V gene. This CDR3 comprises 15 residues. The CDR3 spells CSVQHQTSDYNEQFF. CDR3 coding DNA: TGCAGCGTACAGCACCAAACTAGCGATTACAATGAGCAGTTCTTC.

The chain recombines TRBV25-1 with TRBJ1-3; D not resolved. The CDR3 extends over 11 amino acids. V was clipped by 9 bases and J by 9 bases, with 12 bases between them. Germline-derived CDR1 and CDR2 are MGHDK and SYGVNS. The CDR3 coding sequence is TGTGCCAGTGGCCGGGTCGGCACCATATATTTT. Residues: CASGRVGTIYF. Together with reference TRBV25-1 and TRBJ1-3, the CDR3 gives the full variable domain: EADIYQTPRYLVIGTGKKITLECSQTMGHDKMYWYQQDPGMELHLIHYSYGVNSTEKGDLSSESTVSRIRTEHFPLTLESARPSHTSQYLCASGRVGTIYFGEGSWLTVV.

V gene TRBV27 combines with J gene TRBJ1-4; no firm D call. The CDR3 contains 15 residues. With 6 bases removed from V and 3 bases from J, the gap between germline ends came to 14 bases. Germline V gene sequence: CDR1 MNHEY, CDR2 SMNVEV (reference sequence). CDR3 residues: CASRREGSANEKLFF. The CDR3 region has the DNA TGTGCCAGCAGACGTGAGGGTTCTGCTAATGAAAAACTGTTTTTT.

This clone was seen a handful of times. The chain employs TRBV7-2 and TRBJ2-5; a weak D match, TRBD2 (5 bases). Germline loops: CDR1 SGHTA, CDR2 FQGNSA. This CDR3 has 15 residues. Trimming removed 1 base from V and 5 bases from J, with 14 bases in between. This chain's CDR3 is CASSLVSGPGETQYF. The CDR3 nucleotides are TGTGCCAGCAGCTTAGTCTCAGGCCCGGGGGAGACCCAGTACTTC.

The chain recombines TRBV15 with TRBJ2-4; 11 bases map to TRBD1. Germline values: CDR1 LNHNV, CDR2 YYDKDF (reference sequence). This CDR3 is built from 16 residues. V shed 5 bases and J 6 bases; nucleotides not matched to a gene: 9. Here the CDR3 reads CATSARTGGLGNIQYF. The CDR3 region has the DNA TGTGCCACCAGCGCCCGGACAGGGGGCTTAGGAAACATTCAGTACTTC. Based on the CDR3 plus reference TRBV15 and TRBJ2-4, the full variable domain is DAMVIQNPRYQVTQFGKPVTLSCSQTLNHNVMYWYQQKSSQAPKLLFHYYDKDFNNEADTPDNFQSRRPNTSFCFLDIRSPGLGDTAMYLCATSARTGGLGNIQYFGAGTRLSVL.

The rearrangement uses TRBV2 and TRBJ1-1, with 7 bases matching TRBD1. In germline, CDR1 is SNHLY, CDR2 FYNNEI. This CDR3 region has 15 residues. With 6 bases clipped from V and 4 bases from J, the junction kept 11 bases outside the gene matches. The DNA of the CDR3 is TGTGCCAGCAGCGTTAGGGGGCGTGGGAGCACTGAAGCTTTCTTT. It is translated as CASSVRGRGSTEAFF.

The V and J genes are TRBV10-1 and TRBJ2-7; maybe TRBD1 (5 bases). The CDR3 runs to 14 residues. V lost 4 bases, J lost 2 bases, and 12 bases lay in between. CDR1 is WNHNN, CDR2 SYGVQD, per germline (reference sequence). The CDR3: CASSVKGAPYEQYF. CDR3 bases: TGCGCCAGCAGTGTAAAAGGGGCCCCCTACGAGCAGTACTTC.

On this clone: Other DNA sequences in this specimen translate into the identical CDR3. The chain couples TRBV5-4 to TRBJ2-2; 7 bases align to TRBD2. This CDR3 is built from 16 residues. CDR1 and CDR2 from the germline V gene are SGHNT and YYREEE (reference sequence). Trimming cost V 1 base and J 2 bases; bases outside gene matches: 5. The CDR3: CASSLPSGGNTGELFF. In DNA, the CDR3 is TGTGCCAGCAGCTTGCCGTCGGGGGGAAACACCGGGGAGCTGTTTTTT.

CDR3 in amino acids: CATSSARTGPNTGELFF. The DNA of the CDR3 is TGTGCCACCAGCAGCGCCCGGACAGGTCCGAACACCGGGGAGCTGTTTTTT. This rearrangement joins TRBV15 to TRBJ2-2; TRBD1 matches 7 bases. Per the germline V gene, CDR1 is LNHNV and CDR2 is YYDKDF (reference sequence). This CDR3 is built from 17 residues. V dropped 3 bases and J dropped 0; count of bases not matched to a gene: 7.

The chain employs TRBV5-4 and TRBJ2-2, with 11 bases that match TRBD1. V gave up 1 base and J gave up 6 bases; unmatched junction bases: 2. This CDR3 contains 15 residues. Germline V gives CDR1 SGHNT, CDR2 YYREEE (reference sequence). CDR3 residues: CASSLRTGGPGELFF. For the CDR3, the DNA is TGTGCCAGCAGCTTGAGGACAGGGGGCCCCGGGGAGCTGTTTTTT.

This rearrangement joins TRBV7-2 to TRBJ1-3; 7 bases line up with TRBD1. CDR1 and CDR2 from the germline V gene are SGHTA and FQGNSA. This CDR3 has 17 amino acids. V lost 5 bases to trimming and J lost 5 bases; unmatched junction nucleotides: 15. CDR3 nucleotide sequence: TGTGCCAGCAGCCAAAACCTTATCCAGGGGGGAAGAAACACCATATATTTT. This codes for CASSQNLIQGGRNTIYF.

The chain's CDR3 is CASSKAVAYGYTF. The CDR3 region has the DNA TGTGCCAGCAGCAAAGCGGTTGCCTATGGCTACACCTTC. The chain joins TRBV7-2 to TRBJ1-2; no reliable D call. V gave up 5 bases and J gave up 4 bases, with 11 bases separating them. The CDR3 runs 13 residues. Germline CDR1 is SGHTA and CDR2 is FQGNSA.

The rearrangement links TRBV30 to TRBJ2-2; D is possibly TRBD1 (5 bases). CDR3 length: 14 amino acids. Trimming pared 2 bases from V and 5 bases from J, leaving 12 bases between. In germline, CDR1 is GTSNPN, CDR2 SVGIG (reference sequence). The CDR3 region is CAWSRGARTGELFF. The CDR3 DNA follows: TGTGCCTGGAGTAGGGGCGCAAGAACCGGGGAGCTGTTTTTT.

The table lists this clone with a few counts. The chain combines TRBV10-2 with TRBJ2-7; D might be TRBD1 (5 bases). Trimming cost V 6 bases and J 3 bases, with 9 bases left between them. This CDR3 comprises 12 residues. Per the germline V gene, CDR1 is WSHSY and CDR2 is SAAADI. DNA of the CDR3: TGCGCCAGCAGCGAGACAGACTACGAGCAGTACTTC. It specifies CASSETDYEQYF.